Below, one T cell receptor (beta chain) is given with its context. The target of this receptor is not known. Per-base qualities were not stored, and no clone one base away is much larger. The sample originates from a study of OX40 agonist ivuxolimab in advanced cancers. Notes on the research overall: The costimulatory receptor OX40 (CD134) was targeted by ivuxolimab, a fully human IgG2 agonistic monoclonal antibody. Intravenous ivuxolimab was administered to patients every 2 weeks at six dose levels: 0.01, 0.1, 0.3, 1.5, 3 and 10 mg/kg. Of the approximately 50 patients in dose escalation, some 20 had hepatocellular carcinoma, some 15 had melanoma, 9 had renal cell carcinoma and 9 had head and neck cancer. The paper covers the monotherapy dose-escalation part of the phase I ivuxolimab trial, which included N ≈ 50 patients. Partial responses occurred in three dose-escalation patients, of whom one had hepatocellular carcinoma and two had cutaneous melanoma. A male proportion of around 83% and a mean age of approximately 55 years, ranging from roughly 23 to 80, were recorded for the dose-escalation cohort. Patients were allowed to have had prior anti-PD-1, anti-PD-L1 or anti-CTLA-4 therapy, and approximately 43% of the dose-escalation patients had previously received checkpoint inhibitors. Peripheral TCRbeta sequencing was intended to test whether TCR sequence diversity was altered and clonal T-cell expansion was caused by ivuxolimab. What the research found in general, with its limitations: Low levels of normalized T-cell clonal expansion were also seen in some patients who did not respond. Antigen specificity was not determined for the clonally expanded peripheral T cells. Partial responders in the 0.1-3.0 mg/kg groups had among the lowest normalized peripheral clonal expansion, especially among CD8+ T cells. On average, CD8+ T cells showed more expanded clones than CD4+ T cells after ivuxolimab. At doses of 0.1 to 3.0 mg/kg, clonal expansion of both CD4+ and CD8+ blood T cells was observed from baseline to week 6.

The trial excluded patients who had a history of autoimmune disease or were on systemic immunosuppression. Peripheral blood for TCR sequencing was drawn from every dose cohort at baseline, at cycle 4 day 1 and at cycle 7 day 1. Samples came from an open-label, multicenter, first-in-human phase I dose-escalation trial of ivuxolimab. Adults with locally advanced or metastatic melanoma, renal cell, hepatocellular, or head and neck squamous cell carcinoma were enrolled in the trial. Before TCR sequencing, CD4+ T cells and CD8+ T cells were sorted from peripheral blood as separate populations. Genomic DNA was extracted from sorted cells for sequencing of the TCRbeta CDR3 region. TCRbeta CDR3 regions were sequenced using the immunoSEQ Assay. TCRdb carries this immuneACCESS record with in-frame sequences only. Its versions omit some clonotypes, under half of them owing to an unresolved V gene in the studies checked, with the rest unexplained. For this sample the table gives about 28,000 clones, of which roughly 86% were detected only once. The top ten clonotypes cover 28% of the sample.

Per the germline V gene (reference sequence), SEHNR is the CDR1 and FQNEAQ is the CDR2. The junction shows trimming of 3 bases on V and 3 bases on J, and the gene matches do not reach 3 bases of it. Spanning cysteine to phenylalanine, the CDR3 consists of 15 amino acids. The sequence is cut down to CDR3 DNA, 45 bases in frame from base 1. The receptor comes from an adult with an advanced solid tumor such as melanoma, head and neck, liver or kidney cancer. The V gene is TRBV7-9 and the J gene is TRBJ2-5, with 11 middle bases fitting TRBD2. The input for sequencing was CD4+ or CD8+ T cells sorted from blood, taken in a trial of the OX40 agonist ivuxolimab. This receptor has the CDR3 CASSFYSGGEETQYF. The nucleotide sequence reads TGTGCCAGCAGCTTTTATAGCGGGGGGGAAGAGACCCAGTACTTC. With the rest looked up from the reference TRBV7-9 and TRBJ2-5 genes rather than sequenced, the full variable domain is DTGVSQNPRHKITKRGQNVTFRCDPISEHNRLYWYRQTLGQGPEFLTYFQNEAQLEKSRLLSDRFSAERPKGSFSTLEIQRTEQGDSAMYLCASSFYSGGEETQYFGPGTRLLVL.